This paragraph covers one TCR beta chain sequence. Its antigen is not known. The primer mix had 60 Vbeta and 13 Jbeta primers. Libraries were prepared by immunoSEQ multiplex PCR; TCRdb keeps only in-frame clonotypes and omits some of them. The repertoire holds about 130,000 clones, with about three quarters as singletons. The data originate from a study of cytomegalovirus exposure and HLA in healthy donors. CDR1 is MNHEY and CDR2 is SMNVEV in the germline V gene (reference sequence). V was shortened by 2 bases and J by 6 bases, with 13 bases between the two germline ends. CDR3 size: 15 residues. Whole-study results and caveats: Using the classifier, cytomegalovirus status was reportedly diagnosed with high specificity and sensitivity. One cluster of highly shared sequence variants probably arose as a sequencing artifact.

The chain is built from TRBV27 and TRBJ2-2, with D possibly matching TRBD2 (6 bases). The TCR originated in a female donor in good health and CMV-seronegative. Material for sequencing was PBMCs. The CDR3 coding sequence is TGTGCCAGCAGTTTAGGCGGGGCGGGCCCCGGGGAGCTGTTTTTT. As protein: CASSLGGAGPGELFF.